Detailed here is one T cell receptor beta chain. Its antigen is not known. Uncontrolled infection, other autoimmune disease, pregnancy or lactation led to exclusion. Clinical symptoms, serum thyroxine, TRAb, thyroid ultrasound and orbital computed tomography informed diagnoses. Amplified TCR beta CDR3 regions derived from RNA transcripts. HTBI primers drove first-round RT-PCR of the TCR CDR3. TCRdb re-analysed the multiplex PCR reads in MiXCR, keeping a single row per CDR3 protein. The sample records 480,000 or so distinct CDR3 sequences, roughly 45% being singletons. The sample comes from a study of T cells in Graves' hyperthyroidism and ophthalmopathy. Overall study results and limits: Most clonotypes that expanded in the thyroid above 0.001 also showed up in blood.

There are 14 residues in the CDR3. V was clipped by 6 bases and J by 5 bases, with 16 bases between them. Per the germline V gene, CDR1 is MDHEN and CDR2 is SYDVKM. This sequence originates from an adult woman with Graves' disease, either hyperthyroidism or ophthalmopathy (not recorded which). This chain joins TRBV28 and TRBJ1-2; a weak D match, TRBD1 (5 bases). Sequencing used peripheral blood or thyroid tissue (not recorded which). CDR3 amino acids: CASRNPDSLYGYTF. CDR3 bases: TGTGCCAGCAGGAACCCTGACAGCCTGTATGGCTACACCTTC.